This record concerns one T cell receptor (beta chain) sequence. The antigen is unknown. The data were taken from a study of T cells after yellow fever vaccination. It was through 5'RACE template switching that TCR cDNA was made, with a universal primer site and UMIs added. From the 5' RACE reads, TCRdb called clonotypes with MiXCR, one entry per CDR3 protein. The table shows approximately 550,000 distinct CDR3 sequences, with about 14% occurring only once. Germline V gene data show CDR1 as MNHNS and CDR2 as SASEGT. With V trimmed by 6 bases and J by 0 bases, 7 bases remained unmatched. This CDR3 has 16 amino acids. The study's findings and limits: Peaking on day 5 versus 15, the secondary response was faster but weaker.

This TCR derives from a man younger than 45 who received the YFV17D yellow fever vaccine. V is TRBV6-1 and J is TRBJ2-7; 11 bases agree with TRBD2. The material sequenced was PBMCs, taken on the day of the yellow fever booster vaccination. The CDR3 spells CASRVGTSGDSYEQYF. The CDR3 nucleotides read TGTGCCAGCAGGGTCGGGACTAGCGGAGACTCCTACGAGCAGTACTTC.